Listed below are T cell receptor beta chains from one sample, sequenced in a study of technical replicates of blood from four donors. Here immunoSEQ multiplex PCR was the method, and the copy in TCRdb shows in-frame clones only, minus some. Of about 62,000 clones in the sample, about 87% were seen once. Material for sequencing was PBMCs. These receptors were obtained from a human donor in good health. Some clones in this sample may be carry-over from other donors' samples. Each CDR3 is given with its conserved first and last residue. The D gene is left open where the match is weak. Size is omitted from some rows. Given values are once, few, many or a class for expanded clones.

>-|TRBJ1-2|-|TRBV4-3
TGCGCCAGCAGCCAAGTGGCAGGGAACAACTATGGCTACACCTTC
CASSQVAGNNYGYTF
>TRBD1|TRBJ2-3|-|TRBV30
TGTGCCTGGAGTGGGGGACAGGCTTTCGTAGATACGCAGTATTTT
CAWSGGQAFVDTQYF
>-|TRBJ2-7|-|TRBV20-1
TGCAGTGCTAGAGATCGCGAGCAGTACTTC
CSARDREQYF
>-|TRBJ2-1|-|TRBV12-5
TGTGCTAGTGGTTTGGTTAGCCGTGAGCAGTTCTTC
CASGLVSREQFF
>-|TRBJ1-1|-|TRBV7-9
TGTGCCAGCAGCTTAGGTCAGGGCCCCACTGAAGCTTTCTTT
CASSLGQGPTEAFF
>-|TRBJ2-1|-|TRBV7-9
TGTGCCAGCAGCCCTAGTGGCTCCAATGAGCAGTTCTTC
CASSPSGSNEQFF
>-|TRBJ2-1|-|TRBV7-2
TGTGCCAGCAGCCCACACCGGGGTCACAATGAGCAGTTCTTC
CASSPHRGHNEQFF
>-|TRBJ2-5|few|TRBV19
TGTGCCAGTAGTACTGGTAGATTTCAAGAGACCCAGTACTTC
CASSTGRFQETQYF
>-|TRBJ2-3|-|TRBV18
TGTGCCAGCTCACCCTGGCGGACTAGCACAGATACGCAGTATTTT
CASSPWRTSTDTQYF
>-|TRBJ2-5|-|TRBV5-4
TGTGCCAGCAGCGGAAATACAGGAAACCAAGAGACCCAGTACTTC
CASSGNTGNQETQYF
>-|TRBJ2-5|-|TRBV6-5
TGTGCCAGCAGGCATAGGACCGGGAGCCAGACCCAGTACTTC
CASRHRTGSQTQYF
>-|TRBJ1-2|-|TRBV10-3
TGTGCCATCAGCGAAATCCGGTCGCCGGGCTATGGCTACACCTTC
CAISEIRSPGYGYTF
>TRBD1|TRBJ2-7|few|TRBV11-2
TGTGCCAGCAGCTTAGCCCCGGGACAGGGCTACGAGCAGTACTTC
CASSLAPGQGYEQYF
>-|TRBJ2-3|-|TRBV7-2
TGTGCCAGCAGCTTAGGTAAAGATACGCAGTATTTT
CASSLGKDTQYF
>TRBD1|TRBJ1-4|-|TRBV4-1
TGCGCCAGCAAGACAGGGGATAATGAAAAACTGTTTTTT
CASKTGDNEKLFF
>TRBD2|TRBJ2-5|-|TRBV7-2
TGTGCCAGCAGCCCAAGATCAGGACTAGCAGAGACCCAGTACTTC
CASSPRSGLAETQYF
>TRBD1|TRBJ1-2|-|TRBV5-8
TGTGCCAGCAGCTACGACAGGGTGGGATATGGCTACACCTTC
CASSYDRVGYGYTF
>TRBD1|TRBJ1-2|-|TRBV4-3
TGCGCCAGCAGCCATGGGGACAGGCTTTATGGCTACACCTTC
CASSHGDRLYGYTF
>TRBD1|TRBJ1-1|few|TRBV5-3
TGTGCCAGAAGCCCTTGTTTGGACAGGGGGCCGAACACTGAAGCTTTCTTT
CARSPCLDRGPNTEAFF
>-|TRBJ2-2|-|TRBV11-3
TGTGCCAGCAGCTCCCTCCAGGGTTCCGGGGAGCTGTTTTTT
CASSSLQGSGELFF
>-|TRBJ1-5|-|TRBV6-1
TGTGCCAGCAGTACCGGGACAATCCTCAATCAGCCCCAGCATTTT
CASSTGTILNQPQHF
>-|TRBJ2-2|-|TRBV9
TGTGCCAGCAGCGTAATTTCGACCGGGGAGCTGTTTTTT
CASSVISTGELFF
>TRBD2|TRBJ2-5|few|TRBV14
TGTGCCAGCAGCCTCGGACTAGCGCAAGAGACCCAGTACTTC
CASSLGLAQETQYF
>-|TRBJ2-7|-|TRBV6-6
TGTGCCAGCGGGCTCTCCTACGAGCAGTACTTC
CASGLSYEQYF
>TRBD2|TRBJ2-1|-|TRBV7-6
TGTGCCAGCAGCTTAACTGGGACTAGCGGGGGGTACAATGAGCAGTTCTTC
CASSLTGTSGGYNEQFF
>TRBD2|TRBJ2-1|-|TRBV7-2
TGTGCCAGCAGCTTGGTCCGCGGGGGGGCCAATGAGCAGTTCTTC
CASSLVRGGANEQFF
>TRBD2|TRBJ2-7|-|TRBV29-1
TGCAGCGTTTCCGGGACTAGCGCCTCCTACGAGCAGTACTTC
CSVSGTSASYEQYF
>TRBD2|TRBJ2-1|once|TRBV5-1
TGCGCCAGCAGCCCCGGGGGACTAGCGGGAGCCGTCAATGAGCAGTTCTTC
CASSPGGLAGAVNEQFF
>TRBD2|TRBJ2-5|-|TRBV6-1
TGTGCCAGCAGTGAAGGAGATCAACCTAGCGGGAAGACCCAGTACTTC
CASSEGDQPSGKTQYF
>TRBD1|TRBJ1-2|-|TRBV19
TGTGCCAGTAGTACCCCCGGACAGGGTGGCTACACCTTC
CASSTPGQGGYTF
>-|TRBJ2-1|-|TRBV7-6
TGTGCCAGCAGCTTAGCTCGCAGCTCCTACAATGAGCAGTTCTTC
CASSLARSSYNEQFF
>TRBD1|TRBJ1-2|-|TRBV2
TGTGCCAGCATCCGCGCCCAGGGGGCAGATGGCTACACCTTC
CASIRAQGADGYTF
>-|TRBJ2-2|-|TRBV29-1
TGCAGCGTTGAATCTATGGGGGGATCCGCGAACACCGGGGAGCTGTTTTTT
CSVESMGGSANTGELFF
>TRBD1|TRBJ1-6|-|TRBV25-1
TGTGCCAGCGCACCTCACAGGGGAAGTTCACCCCTCCACTTT
CASAPHRGSSPLHF
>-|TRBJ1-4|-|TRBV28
TGTGCCAGCAGTAAAACTTTGGGGCAGGGTGAAAAACTGTTTTTT
CASSKTLGQGEKLFF
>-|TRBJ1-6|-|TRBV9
TGTGCCAGCAGCGAGCTGAATAATTCACCCCTCCACTTT
CASSELNNSPLHF
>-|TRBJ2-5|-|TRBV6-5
TGTGCCAGCAGTTCTAGAGTTAGGGAGACCCAGTACTTC
CASSSRVRETQYF
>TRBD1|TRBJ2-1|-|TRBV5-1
TGCGCCAGCAGCGTAGGGACAGACCTCTCCTACAATGAGCAGTTCTTC
CASSVGTDLSYNEQFF
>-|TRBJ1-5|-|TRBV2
TGTGCCAGCAGGGTCACTAGTACCGATAGCAATCAGCCCCAGCATTTT
CASRVTSTDSNQPQHF
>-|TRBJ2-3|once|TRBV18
TGTGCCAGCTCACCACCATCCAGCGCGCAGTCAGATACGCAGTATTTT
CASSPPSSAQSDTQYF
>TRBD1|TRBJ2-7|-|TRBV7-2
TGTGCCAGCAGCCAAAGACAGGGTCCCTACGAGCAGTACTTC
CASSQRQGPYEQYF
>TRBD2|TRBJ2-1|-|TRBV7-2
TGTGCCAGCAGCATTAGCGGGAGGGCCGGGGATGAGCAGTTCTTC
CASSISGRAGDEQFF
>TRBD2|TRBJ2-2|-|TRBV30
TGTGCCTGGTTGCCTAGCGGGACCGGGGAGCTGTTTTTT
CAWLPSGTGELFF
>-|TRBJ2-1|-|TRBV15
TGTGCCACCAGCCCCGATATCAGATCGTGGTCTGAGCAGTTCTTC
CATSPDIRSWSEQFF
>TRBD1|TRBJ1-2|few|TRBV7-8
TGTGCCAGCAGCTCGCGGGGCGCAGGGGGTTCATTGAGTTCGGACTATGGCTACACCTTC
CASSSRGAGGSLSSDYGYTF